This section outlines one T cell receptor beta chain sequence together with its context. Its antigen is currently unknown. This specimen comes from a study of vaccination and CD4 T cells after COVID-19. The wider study: Median time from second vaccine dose to sampling was 72 days (14 to 241). Investigators stimulated cells with overlapping spike peptides drawn from SARS-CoV-2, HCoV-NL63, HCoV-OC43 and HCoV-229E.

Treatment here: approximately nine-day PBMC culture with coronavirus spike peptide pools or control peptides (ViraFEST assay). Oncomine TCR Beta short-read sequencing was applied to DNA from cultured CD4+ T cells. Using its own MiXCR run on the PCR reads, TCRdb lists one record per CDR3 protein. Seen here are 10,000 to 15,000 distinct CDR3 sequences, less than 75% observed once, and the top ten hold 10% to 15%. Overall study results and limits: Convalescent patients studied were relatively few, and early post-infection timepoints were absent.

The germline gives CDR1 MDHEN, CDR2 SYDVKM. The V and J ends lost 6 bases and 5 bases respectively, with 14 bases between them. The CDR3 consists of 13 residues. The rearrangement links TRBV28 to TRBJ2-7; no clear D gene. This TCR derives from a human donor who had recovered from COVID-19. The material sequenced was CD4+ T cells from blood, cultured in vitro. DNA for the CDR3: TGTGCCAGCAGGTGGGCCGTAAGTGACGAGCAGTACTTC. It translates to CASRWAVSDEQYF.